Sequencing of this TCR beta chain was carried out in a study of a mutant IDH1 vaccine in newly diagnosed glioma. The wider study: Patients were given eight vaccinations, scheduled in weeks 1, 3, 5, 7, 11, 15, 19 and 23.

This clone was observed once. Its antigen is unknown. TCRdb's copy holds only in-frame clones and misses some; the assay was immunoSEQ multiplex PCR. The sample holds some 60,000 clones, about four fifths seen once. The CDR3 runs 14 residues. V lost 0 bases and J lost 0, with 5 bases in between. The germline gives CDR1 MNHNS, CDR2 SASEGT. Noted time point: week 11, during vaccination. A 20-mer mutant IDH1 peptide at 300 ug was injected subcutaneously with topical imiquimod. This specimen was PBMCs, taken from a glioma patient whose treatment included an IDH1 peptide vaccine. This clonotype was sampled from a man aged 50 to 59 with glioma. The chain employs TRBV6-1 and TRBJ1-1; D unclear. CDR3 sequence reads: CASSEASVNTEAFF. Here the CDR3 DNA reads TGTGCCAGCAGTGAAGCTTCGGTGAACACTGAAGCTTTCTTT.